Listed here is a single T cell receptor beta chain. In this sample, this clonotype turned up many times. No antigen is known for it. No clone much larger than this one lies a single base away; base qualities are absent. This sample is part of a study of T cells of healthy individuals (dated by TCRdb to about 2018). The library was generated by 5' RACE. Sequencer: Illumina MiSeq. TCRdb reanalyzed the raw reads on its own, using fastp at Q25 for trimming and MiXCR for clone calling, and kept in-frame beta chains. One record per CDR3 amino acid sequence lists the most common genes and DNA. The sample table holds 100,000 or so distinct CDR3 sequences, of which approximately 15% were seen once. The ten most abundant clones make up approximately 6% of the sample. The germline V gene sets CDR1 to SGHVS and CDR2 to FNYEAQ. Including cysteine and phenylalanine, the CDR3 has 13 amino acids. The read is trimmed to its CDR3 DNA, 39 bases read in frame from base 1. V is pared back by 9 bases and J by 4 bases, with 13 bases lying between the germline termini.

This receptor was taken from a human donor in good health. The chain is assembled from TRBV7-6 and TRBJ2-1, with no reliable assignment of the D segment. Here the CDR3 is given as CASSLGPYNEQFF. The DNA is TGTGCCAGTAGCCTAGGACCTTACAATGAGCAGTTCTTC.